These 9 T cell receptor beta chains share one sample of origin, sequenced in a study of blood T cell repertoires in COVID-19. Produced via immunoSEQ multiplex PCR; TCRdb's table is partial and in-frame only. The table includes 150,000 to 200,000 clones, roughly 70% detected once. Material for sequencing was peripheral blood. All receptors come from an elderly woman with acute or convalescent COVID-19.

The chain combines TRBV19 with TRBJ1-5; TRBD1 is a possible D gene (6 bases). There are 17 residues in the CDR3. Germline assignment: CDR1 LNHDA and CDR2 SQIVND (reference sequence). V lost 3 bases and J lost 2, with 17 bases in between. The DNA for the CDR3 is TGTGCCAGTAGTATTGACCAGGGGTTAGGTGGCAATCAGCCCCAGCATTTT. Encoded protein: CASSIDQGLGGNQPQHF.

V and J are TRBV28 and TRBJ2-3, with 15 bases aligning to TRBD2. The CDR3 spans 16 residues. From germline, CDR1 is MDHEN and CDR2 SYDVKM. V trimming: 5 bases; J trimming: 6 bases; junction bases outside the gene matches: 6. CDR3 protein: CASSDRTSGRGDTQYF. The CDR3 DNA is TGTGCCAGCAGTGATAGGACTAGCGGGAGGGGGGATACGCAGTATTTT.

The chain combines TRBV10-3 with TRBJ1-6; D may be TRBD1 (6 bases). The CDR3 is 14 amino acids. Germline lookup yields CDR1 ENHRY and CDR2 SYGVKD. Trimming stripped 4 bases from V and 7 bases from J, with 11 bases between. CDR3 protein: CAISVRDTNSPLHF. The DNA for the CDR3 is TGTGCCATCAGTGTACGGGACACCAATTCACCCCTCCACTTT.

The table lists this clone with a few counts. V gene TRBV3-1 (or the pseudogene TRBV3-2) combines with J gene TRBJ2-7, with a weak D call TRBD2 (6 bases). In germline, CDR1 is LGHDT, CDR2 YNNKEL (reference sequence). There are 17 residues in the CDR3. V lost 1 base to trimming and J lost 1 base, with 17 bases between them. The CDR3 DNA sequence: TGTGCCAGCAGCCAAGTCCCCGGGAGTCTCGGGTCCTACGAGCAGTACTTC. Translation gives CASSQVPGSLGSYEQYF.

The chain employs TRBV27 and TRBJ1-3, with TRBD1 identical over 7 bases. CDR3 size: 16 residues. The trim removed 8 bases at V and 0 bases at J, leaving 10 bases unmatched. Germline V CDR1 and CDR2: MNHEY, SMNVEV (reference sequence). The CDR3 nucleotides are TGTGCCAGCCGCGGGCAGGGGGGCGCCTCTGGAAACACCATATATTTT. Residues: CASRGQGGASGNTIYF.

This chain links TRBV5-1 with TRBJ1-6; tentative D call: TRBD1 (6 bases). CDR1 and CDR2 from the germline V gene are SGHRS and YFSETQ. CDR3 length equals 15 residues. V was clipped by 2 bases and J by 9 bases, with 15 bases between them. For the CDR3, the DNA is TGCGCCAGCAGCTTCGATACAGGGTTGAGTTCACCCCTCCACTTT. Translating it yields CASSFDTGLSSPLHF.

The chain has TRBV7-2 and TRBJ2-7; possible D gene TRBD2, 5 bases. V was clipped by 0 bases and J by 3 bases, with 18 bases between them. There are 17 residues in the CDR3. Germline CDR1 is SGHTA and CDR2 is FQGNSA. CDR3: CASSLALPGILGYEQYF. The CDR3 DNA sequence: TGTGCCAGCAGCTTAGCTCTCCCGGGGATATTAGGCTACGAGCAGTACTTC.

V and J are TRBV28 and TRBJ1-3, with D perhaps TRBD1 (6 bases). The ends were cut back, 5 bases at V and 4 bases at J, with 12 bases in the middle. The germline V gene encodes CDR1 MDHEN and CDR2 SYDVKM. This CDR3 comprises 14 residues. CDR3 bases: TGTGCCAGCAGTCGCCGGGGGGGCGGAAACACCATATATTTT. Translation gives CASSRRGGGNTIYF.

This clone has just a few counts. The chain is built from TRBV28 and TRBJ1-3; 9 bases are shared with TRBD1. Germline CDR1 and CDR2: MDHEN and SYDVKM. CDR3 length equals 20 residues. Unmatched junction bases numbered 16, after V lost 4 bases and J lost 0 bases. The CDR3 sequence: CASSSLTGTGIGGSGNTIYF. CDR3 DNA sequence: TGTGCCAGCAGTTCTTTAACCGGGACAGGGATCGGGGGCTCTGGAAACACCATATATTTT.